The present entry profiles one T cell receptor beta chain with its context. This specimen comes from a study of shared clonotypes between healthy human individuals. The run depth of the assay was deep. Assay: immunoSEQ multiplex PCR; the TCRdb copy retains only in-frame clones and omits some. The sample comprises 2 million to 2.5 million clones, more than 80% of which are singletons, and about 0.39% rests with the top ten. Trimming pared 6 bases from V and 0 bases from J, leaving 8 bases between. Per the germline V gene, CDR1 is SGHDN and CDR2 is FVKESK. CDR3 length: 13 amino acids. The sample was naive CD4+ T cells from PBMCs. The subset: CD45RA+ positively selected. The V and J genes are TRBV14 and TRBJ1-2; D unresolved. The receptor was isolated from a man aged 18 to 30 in good health. Some clones in this sample may be carry-over from other donors' samples. Here the CDR3 DNA reads TGTGCCAGCAGTACGGAAGCTAACTATGGCTACACCTTC. Translation: CASSTEANYGYTF.